A single sample gave rise to the 30 T cell receptor beta chains below, sequenced in a study of a mutant IDH1 vaccine in newly diagnosed glioma. Antigen specificity for these receptors is unknown. The method was immunoSEQ multiplex PCR; TCRdb's version includes in-frame clones alone and lacks a portion of them. The sample has tens of thousands of clones, around 84% seen once; the top ten hold 3.5% to 5%. This sample's time point: week 35, safety follow-up. The study gave 300 ug of mutant IDH1 20-mer peptide per vaccine dose, with topical imiquimod. The material was PBMCs, obtained from a glioma patient whose treatment included an IDH1 peptide vaccine. All receptors derive from a man younger than 45 with glioma.

V gene TRBV10-1 combines with J gene TRBJ1-2; D not certain. With 0 bases removed from V and 4 bases from J, the gap between germline ends came to 15 bases. This CDR3 region has 16 residues. CDR1 is WNHNN and CDR2 is SYGVQD in the germline V gene (reference sequence). CDR3 protein: CASSESGLRGSYGYTF. In DNA form, the CDR3 reads TGCGCCAGCAGTGAGTCCGGTCTTCGGGGAAGCTATGGCTACACCTTC.

Turning to this clone: Mismatch with germline at one junction end may stem from a read error. CDR3: CASSIAKSGGTEAFF. As DNA, the CDR3 is TGTGCCAGCAGCATAGCGAAGAGCGGAGGCACTGAAGCTTTCTTT. The V gene is TRBV7-9, the J gene TRBJ1-1; D gene unclear. Germline CDR1 SEHNR, CDR2 FQNEAQ (reference sequence). The CDR3 has 15 residues. Combining the CDR3 with reference TRBV7-9 and TRBJ1-1 gives the whole variable domain DTGVSQNPRHKITKRGQNVTFRCDPISEHNRLYWYRQTLGQGPEFLTYFQNEAQLEKSRLLSDRFSAERPKGSFSTLEIQRTEQGDSAMYLCASSIAKSGGTEAFFGQGTRLTVV.

This chain uses TRBV15 with TRBJ2-2, with a possible D match to TRBD2 (6 bases). CDR1 LNHNV and CDR2 YYDKDF come from the germline V gene (reference sequence). This CDR3 has 15 amino acids. The V gene lost 7 bases and the J gene lost 3 bases, with 15 bases spanning the gap. CDR3 in amino acids: CATTLSSAHTGELFF. Written as DNA, the CDR3 is TGTGCCACCACCCTTTCTAGCGCGCACACCGGGGAGCTGTTTTTT.

The V call is TRBV7-9, the J call TRBJ2-3, with TRBD2 identical over 7 bases. With 5 bases clipped from V and 6 bases from J, the junction kept 17 bases outside the gene matches. The CDR3 loop spans 17 amino acids. Germline values: CDR1 SEHNR, CDR2 FQNEAQ (reference sequence). CDR3 bases: TGTGCCAGCAGCCTGGGAGGGTTTCACGCCCCATCGGATACGCAGTATTTT. Translated, it gives CASSLGGFHAPSDTQYF.

The CDR3 DNA is TGTGCCAGCAGCCGGCTTGATTTTGGGACTGAAGCTTTCTTT. Translating gives CASSRLDFGTEAFF. The chain joins TRBV5-6 to TRBJ1-1; D not resolved. The germline V and J ends were trimmed by 4 bases and 5 bases, with 15 bases remaining between them. Germline lookup yields CDR1 SGHDT and CDR2 YYEEEE. This CDR3 is 14 amino acids long.

V and J are TRBV6-1 and TRBJ2-5, with D perhaps matching TRBD2 (7 bases). This CDR3 has 15 residues. CDR1 MNHNS and CDR2 SASEGT come from the germline V gene. V was cut by 0 bases and J by 2 bases, with 10 bases left in between. CDR3 sequence: CASSEAGGGQETQYF. CDR3 bases: TGTGCCAGCAGTGAAGCAGGGGGGGGGCAAGAGACCCAGTACTTC.

This chain uses TRBV6-6 with TRBJ1-2; no definite D call. Deletions cut 6 bases from V and 6 bases from J, with 17 bases between. Germline V gene sequence: CDR1 MNHNY, CDR2 SVGAGI (reference sequence). The CDR3 has 14 amino acids. CDR3 DNA sequence: TGTGCCAGCAGACCCTCTTCGGCCCGAAATGGCTACACCTTC. This codes for CASRPSSARNGYTF.

The chain has TRBV19 and TRBJ1-4, with a possible D match to TRBD1 (5 bases). The V end lost 4 bases, the J end lost 0 bases, and 12 bases lay between the germline ends. Germline-derived CDR1 and CDR2 are LNHDA and SQIVND (reference sequence). There are 16 residues in the CDR3. In DNA form, the CDR3 reads TGTGCCAGTAGTACTCGGGACCCAGCAACTAATGAAAAACTGTTTTTT. This sequence encodes CASSTRDPATNEKLFF. The entire variable domain, with the rest obtained from reference TRBV19 and TRBJ1-4, is as follows: DGGITQSPKYLFRKEGQNVTLSCEQNLNHDAMYWYRQDPGQGLRLIYYSQIVNDFQKGDIAEGYSVSREKKESFPLTVTSAQKNPTAFYLCASSTRDPATNEKLFFGSGTQLSVL.

This chain uses TRBV6-1 with TRBJ2-5; 12 bases are a match to TRBD2. The germline V gene has CDR1 MNHNS and CDR2 SASEGT. The CDR3 is 16 residues long. Trimming took 1 base from V and 2 from J; bases not matched to a gene: 2. In nucleotides, the CDR3 is TGTGCCAGCAGTGAAGATCTAGCGGGGGGGCAAGAGACCCAGTACTTC. Encoded protein: CASSEDLAGGQETQYF.

The V call is TRBV5-4, the J call TRBJ1-2; 8 nucleotides line up with TRBD1. The CDR3 has 17 amino acids. After removal of 4 bases from V and 3 bases from J, the junction contained 14 bases not matched to a gene. CDR1 and CDR2 (germline): SGHNT, YYREEE (reference sequence). Here the CDR3 DNA reads TGTGCCAGCAGCCTCATCACTCGCGGACAGGGAGACTATGGCTACACCTTC. This encodes CASSLITRGQGDYGYTF. The full variable domain, rest sourced from reference TRBV5-4 and TRBJ1-2, is ETGVTQSPTHLIKTRGQQVTLRCSSQSGHNTVSWYQQALGQGPQFIFQYYREEENGRGNFPPRFSGLQFPNYSSELNVNALELDDSALYLCASSLITRGQGDYGYTFGSGTRLTVV.

The chain uses TRBV13 and TRBJ1-1, with 9 positions matching TRBD1. The CDR3 contains 13 residues. Germline CDR1 PRHDT, CDR2 FYEKMQ (reference sequence). Trimming removed 6 bases from V and 4 bases from J; junction bases left unmatched: 3. The CDR3 loop reads CASSRDRVTEAFF. The CDR3 region has the DNA TGTGCCAGCAGTCGGGACAGGGTCACTGAAGCTTTCTTT.

This chain connects TRBV5-1 to TRBJ1-1, with TRBD1 as a possible D gene (5 bases). CDR1 is SGHRS, CDR2 YFSETQ, per germline. CDR3 length: 14 residues. Trimming took 2 bases from V and 3 from J, leaving 11 bases between them. The CDR3 loop is CASSLAGQHTEAFF. In DNA form, the CDR3 reads TGCGCCAGCAGCTTAGCAGGACAACACACTGAAGCTTTCTTT.

The chain joins TRBV2 to TRBJ1-2; D uncertain. The germline V gene has CDR1 SNHLY and CDR2 FYNNEI. This CDR3 region has 17 residues. V lost 9 bases, J lost 3 bases, and 26 bases lay in between. The CDR3, as DNA: TGTGCCAGTAAAAAAACGGGAGCCCTGGGCACCCACTATGGCTACACCTTC. It specifies CASKKTGALGTHYGYTF.

This clone was picked up a small number of times. This chain connects TRBV6-5 to TRBJ2-7; 7 bases line up with TRBD1. This CDR3 has 14 amino acids. The V and J ends lost 2 bases and 1 base, in that order; junction bases with no gene match: 2. CDR1 MNHEY and CDR2 SVGAGI come from the germline V gene. This chain's CDR3 is CASSYRDSSYEQYF. The DNA of the CDR3 is TGTGCCAGCAGTTACAGGGACAGTTCCTACGAGCAGTACTTC.

The V and J genes are TRBV11-2 and TRBJ2-7; D gene uncertain. The V and J ends lost 0 bases and 6 bases respectively, with 3 bases between them. This CDR3 is 11 amino acids long. From germline, CDR1 is SGHAT and CDR2 FQNNGV. CDR3 sequence: CASSLEREQYF. For the CDR3, the DNA is TGTGCCAGCAGCTTAGAACGCGAGCAGTACTTC.

The chain's CDR3 is CASSFSRGGPYNEQFF. The CDR3 DNA follows: TGCGCCAGCAGCTTTAGTCGGGGGGGACCCTACAATGAGCAGTTCTTC. The V and J genes are TRBV5-1 and TRBJ2-1; 8 bases align to TRBD2. The junction had 6 bases not matched to a gene; V was cut back by 2 bases and J by 2 bases. Germline CDR1 SGHRS, CDR2 YFSETQ. The CDR3 has 16 amino acids.

CDR3 residues: CASSLRPLPAGGRETQYF. In nucleotides, the CDR3 is TGTGCCAGCAGTTTAAGGCCCCTCCCCGCAGGGGGAAGGGAGACCCAGTACTTC. This chain links TRBV27 with TRBJ2-5; 7 positions match TRBD1. CDR3 length: 18 amino acids. With 2 bases clipped from V and 5 bases from J, the junction kept 17 bases outside the gene matches. Germline values: CDR1 MNHEY, CDR2 SMNVEV (reference sequence).

In its sample, this clone was seen a few times. This rearrangement joins TRBV19 to TRBJ1-4; D is ambiguous. Germline CDR1 and CDR2: LNHDA and SQIVND (reference sequence). CDR3 size: 14 residues. V lost 6 bases to trimming and J lost 0 bases, with 8 bases between them. In DNA, the CDR3 is TGTGCCAGTAGCCGAGTGCCAACTAATGAAAAACTGTTTTTT. Translating it yields CASSRVPTNEKLFF. The whole variable domain, remainder taken from reference TRBV19 and TRBJ1-4, is DGGITQSPKYLFRKEGQNVTLSCEQNLNHDAMYWYRQDPGQGLRLIYYSQIVNDFQKGDIAEGYSVSREKKESFPLTVTSAQKNPTAFYLCASSRVPTNEKLFFGSGTQLSVL.

The chain recombines TRBV28 with TRBJ1-5, with D perhaps TRBD1 (6 bases). The germline V gene encodes CDR1 MDHEN and CDR2 SYDVKM. The CDR3 totals 15 residues. The V end lost 6 bases, the J end lost 0 bases, and 12 bases lay between the germline ends. CDR3 in amino acids: CASRKGGNSNQPQHF. The CDR3 DNA reads TGTGCCAGCAGGAAGGGGGGAAATAGCAATCAGCCCCAGCATTTT. Filled out from reference TRBV28 and TRBJ1-5, the complete variable domain reads DVKVTQSSRYLVKRTGEKVFLECVQDMDHENMFWYRQDPGLGLRLIYFSYDVKMKEKGDIPEGYSVSREKKERFSLILESASTNQTSMYLCASRKGGNSNQPQHFGDGTRLSIL.

The V and J genes are TRBV27 and TRBJ1-5; no clear D. Germline values: CDR1 MNHEY, CDR2 SMNVEV (reference sequence). This CDR3 has 16 residues. V dropped 8 bases and J dropped 6 bases, with 23 bases sitting between them. The CDR3 spells CASGTPGRGVPQPQHF. The CDR3 DNA sequence: TGTGCCAGCGGAACCCCGGGCCGCGGGGTGCCTCAGCCCCAGCATTTT.

The chain couples TRBV30 to TRBJ2-7; D perhaps matches TRBD1 (5 bases). Germline loops: CDR1 GTSNPN, CDR2 SVGIG (reference sequence). V was trimmed by 0 bases and J by 6 bases, leaving 9 bases between them. This CDR3 spans 12 amino acids. CDR3 sequence reads: CAWSVARVEQYF. As DNA, the CDR3 is TGTGCCTGGAGTGTGGCCAGGGTCGAGCAGTACTTC.

This sequence joins TRBV5-1 and TRBJ1-4; D gene unclear. The CDR3 is made up of 15 amino acids. Germline CDR1 and CDR2: SGHRS and YFSETQ. V lost 0 bases, J lost 0 bases, and 6 bases lay in between. CDR3 coding DNA: TGCGCCAGCAGCTTGGTCTCCGCAACTAATGAAAAACTGTTTTTT. Amino acid sequence: CASSLVSATNEKLFF.

This chain's CDR3 is CAISDPGQGVAKNIQYF. The DNA for the CDR3 is TGTGCCATCAGTGACCCGGGACAGGGAGTAGCCAAAAACATTCAGTACTTC. The chain couples TRBV10-3 to TRBJ2-4, with 9 bases that match TRBD1. The germline gives CDR1 ENHRY, CDR2 SYGVKD. This CDR3 has 17 amino acids. Germline trimming cut 3 bases from V and 0 bases from J; bases unmatched to any gene: 6.

The chain is built from TRBV7-2 and TRBJ2-2; D possibly corresponds to TRBD1 (6 bases). V lost 5 bases, J lost 0 bases, and 10 bases lay in between. The germline CDR1 and CDR2 sequences are SGHTA and FQGNSA. The CDR3 has 15 residues. In DNA, the CDR3 is TGTGCCAGCAGCAAGGACAGCGCGAACACCGGGGAGCTGTTTTTT. Amino acid sequence: CASSKDSANTGELFF.

The chain combines TRBV16 with TRBJ2-7; 7 bases map to TRBD1. Germline V gene data show CDR1 as KGHSY and CDR2 as FQNENV. The CDR3 sequence is 13 residues long. V lost 4 bases to trimming and J lost 1 base; unmatched junction nucleotides: 1. The CDR3 region is CASSPGQSYEQYF. The CDR3 region has the DNA TGTGCCAGCAGCCCGGGACAGTCCTACGAGCAGTACTTC.

The chain recombines TRBV10-2 with TRBJ1-4, with D possibly TRBD1 on 5 matching bases. The CDR3 has 13 amino acids. Germline V gives CDR1 WSHSY, CDR2 SAAADI. With 9 bases removed from V and 4 bases from J, the gap between germline ends came to 12 bases. CDR3 protein: CASRQHYNEKLFF. DNA of the CDR3: TGCGCCAGTAGACAGCACTATAATGAAAAACTGTTTTTT.

The V and J genes are TRBV6-6 and TRBJ1-1; 7 nucleotides match TRBD1. The V gene's germline CDR1 is MNHNY and CDR2 SVGAGI (reference sequence). The CDR3 runs 14 residues. V shed 6 bases and J 5 bases; nucleotides not matched to a gene: 9. CDR3 in DNA: TGTGCCAGCAGACGACAGGGTCCAAAAACTGAAGCTTTCTTT. Its translation: CASRRQGPKTEAFF.

The chain uses TRBV10-3 and TRBJ1-2; 9 nucleotides align to TRBD1. Germline CDR1 reads ENHRY; CDR2 reads SYGVKD. The CDR3 runs to 15 residues. V lost 6 bases and J lost 4; bases outside the gene matches: 9. DNA of the CDR3: TGTGCCATCAGGGAGGGACAGGGATTCTCCTATGGCTACACCTTC. Its protein product is CAIREGQGFSYGYTF.

The chain couples TRBV30 to TRBJ1-3; 7 bases fit TRBD1. The CDR3 is made up of 16 amino acids. The V and J ends lost 5 bases and 0 bases, in that order; junction bases with no gene match: 10. Germline V gene data show CDR1 as GTSNPN and CDR2 as SVGIG (reference sequence). The CDR3: CAWSISGTVSGNTIYF. The CDR3 coding sequence is TGTGCCTGGTCTATCTCCGGGACAGTCTCTGGAAACACCATATATTTT.

V and J are TRBV5-6 and TRBJ2-7, with D perhaps matching TRBD1 (6 bases). The germline V gene has CDR1 SGHDT and CDR2 YYEEEE. V was shortened by 3 bases and J by 11 bases, with 21 bases between the two germline ends. The length of the CDR3 is 14 residues. CDR3 coding DNA: TGTGCCAGCAGCTCCCGGGACACCAAACACAGGGAGTACTTC. Protein product: CASSSRDTKHREYF.